These 7 T cell receptor beta chains share one sample of origin, sequenced in a study of T cells in Graves' hyperthyroidism and ophthalmopathy. RNA transcripts were the template for amplifying TCR beta CDR3 regions. First-round RT-PCR with HTBI primers amplified the TCR CDR3 region. TCRdb re-called the multiplex PCR reads through MiXCR, storing one row per CDR3 protein. The sample shows about 640,000 distinct CDR3 sequences, about 15% of them seen only once. The specimen sequenced was blood. The receptor source for this set is a woman in her 50s with Graves' ophthalmopathy.

This chain joins TRBV5-1 and TRBJ2-7; 9 nucleotides align to TRBD1. V lost 3 bases, J lost 3 bases, and 7 bases stayed unmatched. The V gene's germline CDR1 is SGHRS and CDR2 YFSETQ. The CDR3 runs 15 residues. Here the CDR3 DNA reads TGCGCCAGCAGCTGGCTTACAGGGGGCATCTACGAGCAGTACTTC. This sequence encodes CASSWLTGGIYEQYF.

This clonotype has ten or more counts. The chain joins TRBV28 to TRBJ2-3, with D uncertain. V was cut by 8 bases and J by 3 bases, with 6 bases left in between. There are 11 residues in the CDR3. Germline CDR1 reads MDHEN; CDR2 reads SYDVKM. CDR3 protein: CASHETDTQYF. CDR3 nucleotide sequence: TGTGCCAGCCATGAAACAGATACGCAGTATTTT.

Many counts were recorded for this clonotype. V usage is TRBV5-1 and J usage is TRBJ1-2, with D unclear. V lost 0 bases and J lost 4, with 7 bases in between. CDR3 length: 13 amino acids. Germline-derived CDR1 and CDR2 are SGHRS and YFSETQ. This CDR3 is CASSLEGGYGYTF. CDR3 sequence (DNA): TGCGCCAGCAGCTTGGAGGGAGGCTATGGCTACACCTTC. The variable domain in full, completed from reference TRBV5-1 and TRBJ1-2, reads KAGVTQTPRYLIKTRGQQVTLSCSPISGHRSVSWYQQTPGQGLQFLFEYFSETQRNKGNFPGRFSGRQFSNSRSEMNVSTLELGDSALYLCASSLEGGYGYTFGSGTRLTVV.

This clonotype was observed many times. The chain employs TRBV6-1 and TRBJ1-5; D remains unclear. This CDR3 is 17 amino acids long. Germline V CDR1 and CDR2: MNHNS, SASEGT. Trimming took off 6 bases at V and 3 bases at J, with 21 bases between the two ends. The CDR3 reads CASRDPGPKALNQPQHF. The CDR3 DNA reads as TGTGCCAGCAGAGATCCGGGCCCTAAGGCCCTCAATCAGCCCCAGCATTTT.

The gene calls are TRBV5-1 and TRBJ2-2; D possibly corresponds to TRBD1 (6 bases). Trimming removed 6 bases from V and 1 base from J, with 7 bases in between. Germline-derived CDR1 and CDR2 are SGHRS and YFSETQ. CDR3 length: 13 amino acids. For the CDR3, the DNA is TGCGCCAGCATGGACAGGAACACCGGGGAGCTGTTTTTT. It translates to CASMDRNTGELFF.

The V gene is TRBV7-3, the J gene TRBJ2-1; TRBD2 agrees at 10 bases. Per germline, CDR1 SGHTA and CDR2 FQGTGA. This CDR3 contains 14 residues. The ends lost 6 bases at V and 5 bases at J; junction bases unmatched: 4. CDR3 nucleotides: TGTGCCAGCAGGGGCGGGACTAGCGACAATGAGCAGTTCTTC. Translating gives CASRGGTSDNEQFF.

J is TRBJ2-1 and V is TRBV27; D may correspond to TRBD1 or TRBD2 (6 bases each). This CDR3 spans 14 amino acids. Between the trimmed V and J ends, which lost 5 bases and 7 bases, there was a span of 15 bases. Germline values: CDR1 MNHEY, CDR2 SMNVEV (reference sequence). The CDR3 here is CASSTRGVGNEQFF. The CDR3 DNA reads TGTGCCAGCAGTACTAGGGGGGTCGGGAATGAGCAGTTCTTC.